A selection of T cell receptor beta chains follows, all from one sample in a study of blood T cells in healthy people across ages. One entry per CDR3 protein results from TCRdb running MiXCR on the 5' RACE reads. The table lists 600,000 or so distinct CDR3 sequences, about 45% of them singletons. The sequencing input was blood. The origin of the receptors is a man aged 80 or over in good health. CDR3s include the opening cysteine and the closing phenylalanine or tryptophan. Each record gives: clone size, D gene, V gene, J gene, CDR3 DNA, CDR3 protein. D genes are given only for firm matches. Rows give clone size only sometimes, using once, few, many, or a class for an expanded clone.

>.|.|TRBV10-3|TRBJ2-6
TGTGCCATCAGTGAGTCGGGTGGGTCTGGGGCCAACGTCCTGACTTTC
CAISESGGSGANVLTF
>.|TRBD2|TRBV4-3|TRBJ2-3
TGCGCCAGCAGCCAAAGGCTAGCGGGAGCCACAGATACGCAGTATTTT
CASSQRLAGATDTQYF
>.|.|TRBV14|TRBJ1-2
TGTGCCAGCAGCCAAGCGGGACTGAGCTATGGCTACACCTTC
CASSQAGLSYGYTF
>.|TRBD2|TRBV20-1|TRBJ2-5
TGCAGTGCTCCGCCCCCAACGGGGGGTAGCGAGACCCAGTACTTC
CSAPPPTGGSETQYF
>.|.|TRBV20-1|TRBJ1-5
TGCAGTGCTAGAGACAGGGTGGGTCAGCCCCAGCATTTT
CSARDRVGQPQHF
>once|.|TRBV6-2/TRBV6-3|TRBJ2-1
TGTGCCAGCAGTTACACCAACGGACAGCCTCACAATGAGCAGTTCTTC
CASSYTNGQPHNEQFF
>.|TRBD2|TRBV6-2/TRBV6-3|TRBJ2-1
TGTGCCAGCAGTGACGTTAGCGGGAGCTCCTACAATGAGCAGTTCTTC
CASSDVSGSSYNEQFF
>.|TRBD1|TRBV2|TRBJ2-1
TGTGCCAGCAGTGAAAGGGACAGGGGATCCAATGAGCAGTTCTTC
CASSERDRGSNEQFF
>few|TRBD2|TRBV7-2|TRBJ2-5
TGTGCCAGCAGCTTTACTAGCGGGGTAGGGGAGACCCAGTACTTC
CASSFTSGVGETQYF
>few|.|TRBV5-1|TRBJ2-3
TGCGCCAGCAGCTCGTCGGGGGCGGGGGCCCGTGGTACGCAGTATTTT
CASSSSGAGARGTQYF
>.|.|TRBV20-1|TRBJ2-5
TGCAGTGCTAGAGAGGGCATTCGAGAGACCCAGTACTTC
CSAREGIRETQYF
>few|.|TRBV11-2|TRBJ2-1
TGTGCCAGCAGCTCAAGGACCTTAGGCGTTGAGCAGTTCTTC
CASSSRTLGVEQFF
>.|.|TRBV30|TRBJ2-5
TGTGCCTGGAGTGAGGATGCCCTCCAAGAGACCCAGTACTTC
CAWSEDALQETQYF
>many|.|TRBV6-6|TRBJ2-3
TGTGCCAGCAGTGGGGGCGCCACAGATACGCAGTATTTT
CASSGGATDTQYF
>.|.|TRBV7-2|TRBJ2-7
TGTGCCAGCAGCTTAATCCGGGTTCGGTACGAGCAGTACTTC
CASSLIRVRYEQYF
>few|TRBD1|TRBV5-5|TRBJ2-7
TGTGCCAGCAGCCGTCGGGACAGTGAGATCTGGGAGCAGTACTTC
CASSRRDSEIWEQYF
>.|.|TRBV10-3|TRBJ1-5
TGTGCCATCAGTGAGGACAGGAATCAGCCCCGGCATTTT
CAISEDRNQPRHF
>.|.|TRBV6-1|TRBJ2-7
TGTGCCAGCAGTGCACGTATTGAGCGGTACTTC
CASSARIERYF
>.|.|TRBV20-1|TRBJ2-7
TGCAGTGCTAGTGCAGGGTCAGAGCAGTACTTC
CSASAGSEQYF
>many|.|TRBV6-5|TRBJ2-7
TGTGCCAGCAGTCGAAGCTGGCGGGATCGGAACGAGCAGTACTTC
CASSRSWRDRNEQYF
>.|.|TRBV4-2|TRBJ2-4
TGTGCCAGCAGCCAAGAGGGTGCCAAAAACATTCGGTACTTC
CASSQEGAKNIRYF
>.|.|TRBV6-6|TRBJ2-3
TGTGTCAGCAGTAATCCCGGGGGCACAGATCCGCAGTATTTT
CVSSNPGGTDPQYF
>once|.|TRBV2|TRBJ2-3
TGTGCCAGCAGCGTTAATACCGGGGATACGCAGTATTTT
CASSVNTGDTQYF
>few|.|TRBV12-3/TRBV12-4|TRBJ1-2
TGTGCCAGCACCCTGGGCGCCAGAGTCTATGGCTACACCTTC
CASTLGARVYGYTF
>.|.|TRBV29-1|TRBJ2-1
TGCAGCGTTGACGCAGTGGAGGGGATCTCCTACAATGAGCAGTTCTTC
CSVDAVEGISYNEQFF
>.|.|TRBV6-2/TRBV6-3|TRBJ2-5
TGTGCCAGCAGACCAACAGTGATCCAAGAGACCCAGTACTTC
CASRPTVIQETQYF
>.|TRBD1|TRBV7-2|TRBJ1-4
TGTGCCAGCAGCTTAGGCGTGAACAGGGGAGGTGAAAAACTGTTTTTT
CASSLGVNRGGEKLFF
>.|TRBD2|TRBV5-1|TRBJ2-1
TGCGCCAGCAGCCAGACAGCGGGGGCTCGGACCTACAATGAGCAGTTCTTC
CASSQTAGARTYNEQFF
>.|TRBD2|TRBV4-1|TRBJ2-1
TGCGCCAGCAGCCGTGGACTAGCGGGAGTGAGTACCTACAATGAGCAGTTCTTC
CASSRGLAGVSTYNEQFF
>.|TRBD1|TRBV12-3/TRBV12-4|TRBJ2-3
TGTGCCAGCAGTTTAGCCGGGACAGGCTTTACAGATACGCAGTATTTT
CASSLAGTGFTDTQYF
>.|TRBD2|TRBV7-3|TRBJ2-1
TGTGCCAGCAGCAGGACTAGCGGGGGGCCGCTCAATGAGCAGTTCTTC
CASSRTSGGPLNEQFF
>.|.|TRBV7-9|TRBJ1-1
TGTGCCAGCAGCTGGGAGTTTTTAGGCACTGAAGCTTTCTTT
CASSWEFLGTEAFF
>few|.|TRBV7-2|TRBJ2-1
TGTGCCAGCAGCGTACCCCCTAGGGATGAGCAGTTCTTC
CASSVPPRDEQFF
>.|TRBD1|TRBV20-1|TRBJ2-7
TGCAGTGCTAGAGACCCCGGACAGGGGCTGGACGAGCAGTACTTC
CSARDPGQGLDEQYF
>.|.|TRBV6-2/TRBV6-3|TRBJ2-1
TGTGCCAGCAAGAAAAACAGGTTATCCTACAATGAGCAGTTCTTC
CASKKNRLSYNEQFF
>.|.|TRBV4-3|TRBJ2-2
TGCGCCAGCAGCCAAGACTTACTCCTGGGTTCCTCGGACACCGGGGAGCTGTTTTTT
CASSQDLLLGSSDTGELFF
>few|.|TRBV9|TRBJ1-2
TGTGCCAGCAGCGCCCGAGGGCGGGCCGGGGACCTTAACTATGGCTACACCTTC
CASSARGRAGDLNYGYTF
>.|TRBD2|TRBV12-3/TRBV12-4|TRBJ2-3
TGTGCCAGCAGTTTAAGTGGCGGGAGGGCCCTGGATACGCAGTATTTT
CASSLSGGRALDTQYF
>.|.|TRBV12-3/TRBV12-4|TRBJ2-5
TGTGCCAGCAGTTTAGTACAGGACCCTAACAATGAGCAGTACTTC
CASSLVQDPNNEQYF
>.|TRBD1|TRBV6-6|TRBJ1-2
TGTGCCAGCTGCGACAGGGTTACGAACTATGGCTACACCTTC
CASCDRVTNYGYTF
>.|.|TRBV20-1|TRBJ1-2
TGCAGTGCTGCGGGCAGCCTCCAGACTCGTGGCTACACCTTC
CSAAGSLQTRGYTF
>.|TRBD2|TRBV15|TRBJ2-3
TGTGCCACCCTCACTAGCGGGGGCACAGATACGCAGTATTTT
CATLTSGGTDTQYF
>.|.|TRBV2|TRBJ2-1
TGTGCCAGCAGGATAGAACCGAGGAGCAATGAGCAGTTCTTC
CASRIEPRSNEQFF
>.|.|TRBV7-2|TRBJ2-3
TGTGCCAGCAGCCCCCGACTCCGGGGTCGAACAGATACGCAGTATTTT
CASSPRLRGRTDTQYF
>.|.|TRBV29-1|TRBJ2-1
TGCAGCGTTGGTGTTAGCTCCTACAATGAGCAGTTCTTC
CSVGVSSYNEQFF
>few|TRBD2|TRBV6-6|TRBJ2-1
TGTGCCAGCAGTTACTCGACCCTAGCGGGAGGCTACAATGAGCAGTTCTTC
CASSYSTLAGGYNEQFF
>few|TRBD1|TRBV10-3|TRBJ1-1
TGTGCCATCAAATTAGGCAGGGGGGACACTGAAGCTTTCTTT
CAIKLGRGDTEAFF
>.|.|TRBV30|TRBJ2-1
TGTGCCTGGACTATATTTGGAGTAGGTGAGCAGTTCTTC
CAWTIFGVGEQFF
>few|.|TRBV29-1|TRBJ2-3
TGCAGCGTTGGTGCCGGGGCTAGTCCAGATACGCAGTATTTT
CSVGAGASPDTQYF
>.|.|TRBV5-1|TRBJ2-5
TGCGCCAGCAGCTTGGTCTGGGGGGAGACCCAGTACTTC
CASSLVWGETQYF
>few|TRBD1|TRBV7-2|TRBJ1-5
TGTGCCAGCAGCCCCGGGACAGGGATGAATCAGCCCCAGCATTTT
CASSPGTGMNQPQHF
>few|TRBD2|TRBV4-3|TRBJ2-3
TGCGCCAGCAGCCAAGATTTGCCTGGCGGGAGCTTTAGAGATACGCAGTATTTT
CASSQDLPGGSFRDTQYF
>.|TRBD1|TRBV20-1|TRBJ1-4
TGCAGTGCGATTCCGGGACAGCTTAATGAAAAACTGTTTTTT
CSAIPGQLNEKLFF